Below, 18 T cell receptor beta chains from the same sample are listed, as sequenced in a study of CD8 T cells in Susac syndrome. With random hexamers, reverse transcription was performed on about 0.5 to 1 ug of RNA. TCRdb reprocessed the immunoSEQ multiplex PCR reads with MiXCR, giving one entry per CDR3 protein. In the table there are 50,000 or so distinct CDR3 sequences, over 90% of which are singletons. The specimen sequenced was CD8+ T cells from PBMCs. Receptors originate from a human donor in good health.

This sequence joins TRBV6-6 and TRBJ2-3; a possible D gene is TRBD2 (6 bases). Trimming removed 5 bases from V and 3 bases from J, with 12 bases in between. From germline, CDR1 is MNHNY and CDR2 SVGAGI (reference sequence). The CDR3 totals 14 residues. The CDR3 is CASSPVGGTDTQYF. Written as DNA, the CDR3 is TGTGCCAGCAGTCCTGTGGGGGGTACAGATACGCAGTATTTT.

This chain connects TRBV5-6 to TRBJ1-1; D remains unclear. This CDR3 has 17 amino acids. In germline, CDR1 is SGHDT, CDR2 YYEEEE. V lost 0 bases and J lost 0, with 15 bases in between. CDR3 sequence reads: CASSLANTLLLNTEAFF. The CDR3 DNA reads as TGTGCCAGCAGCTTGGCCAACACGTTGTTGTTGAACACTGAAGCTTTCTTT.

The chain combines TRBV19 with TRBJ2-7, with D maybe TRBD2 (5 bases). CDR3 length: 15 residues. Germline values: CDR1 LNHDA, CDR2 SQIVND (reference sequence). Trimming left V 3 bases short and J 3 bases short, with 15 bases between. Written as DNA, the CDR3 is TGTGCCAGTAGTATGGGAGAAGGAAGGGTCTACGAGCAGTACTTC. Encoded protein: CASSMGEGRVYEQYF.

The chain employs TRBV11-1 and TRBJ2-7; TRBD1 might be the D (5 bases). The V end lost 0 bases, the J end lost 6 bases, and 9 bases lay between the germline ends. The CDR3 spans 13 residues. Germline values: CDR1 SGHAT, CDR2 FQDESV (reference sequence). CDR3 sequence (DNA): TGTGCCAGCAGCTTAGCGGAAGGGGCCGAGCAGTACTTC. It codes for CASSLAEGAEQYF.

The chain joins TRBV20-1 to TRBJ2-5; D may be TRBD2 (5 bases). The ends were cut back, 1 base at V and 3 bases at J, with 9 bases in the middle. Per germline, CDR1 DFQATT and CDR2 SNEGSKA (reference sequence). The CDR3 sequence is 13 residues long. CDR3 bases: TGCAGTGCTAGAGTGGGAGTTGAAGAGACCCAGTACTTC. It encodes CSARVGVEETQYF.

This chain connects TRBV30 to TRBJ1-1, with a possible D match to TRBD1 (6 bases). This CDR3 spans 10 amino acids. V lost 3 bases and J 9 bases, leaving 8 bases between the germline ends. CDR1 and CDR2 from the germline V gene are GTSNPN and SVGIG (reference sequence). Here the CDR3 reads CAWRGGQAFF. The CDR3 DNA reads TGTGCCTGGAGGGGGGGGCAAGCTTTCTTT.

V is TRBV5-1 and J is TRBJ2-1; 7 nucleotides agree with TRBD2. Germline V gives CDR1 SGHRS, CDR2 YFSETQ. The ends lost 3 bases at V and 3 bases at J; junction bases unmatched: 9. The CDR3 consists of 16 residues. CDR3 protein: CASSSERGVRYNEQFF. CDR3 nucleotide sequence: TGCGCCAGCAGCTCCGAACGGGGGGTACGCTACAATGAGCAGTTCTTC.

V and J are TRBV11-3 and TRBJ2-7; D is unresolved. The germline V gene encodes CDR1 SGHNT and CDR2 YENEEA. This CDR3 is built from 14 residues. Trimming removed 8 bases from V and 2 bases from J, with 16 bases in between. The DNA of the CDR3 is TGTGCCAGCGGTCGCCGAGAGGTACCCTACGAGCAGTACTTC. Encoded protein: CASGRREVPYEQYF.

The V gene is TRBV4-2, the J gene TRBJ1-3; TRBD1 agrees at 9 bases. The CDR3 has 14 amino acids. After removal of 7 bases from V and 4 bases from J, the junction contained 5 bases not matched to a gene. CDR1 is LGHNA, CDR2 YNFKEQ, per germline. The CDR3 sequence is CASTGDRDGNTIYF. In DNA form, the CDR3 reads TGTGCCAGCACCGGGGACAGGGACGGAAACACCATATATTTT.

This clonotype was observed a few times. This chain links TRBV5-1 with TRBJ2-3; D is possibly TRBD1 or TRBD2 (7 bases each). Trimming removed 1 base from V and 2 bases from J, with 14 bases in between. Germline V lookup: CDR1 SGHRS, CDR2 YFSETQ. CDR3 length equals 16 residues. The CDR3: CASSLRQGGSTDTQYF. The DNA for the CDR3 is TGCGCCAGCAGCTTGCGACAGGGAGGGTCCACAGATACGCAGTATTTT.

The chain carries TRBV27 and TRBJ2-2; D gene unclear. This CDR3 region has 17 residues. Germline CDR1 and CDR2: MNHEY and SMNVEV (reference sequence). Trimming removed 5 bases at V and 1 base at J, with 17 bases between. CDR3 sequence reads: CASSLAWSAMNTGELFF. In DNA, the CDR3 is TGTGCCAGCAGTCTGGCGTGGTCAGCTATGAACACCGGGGAGCTGTTTTTT.

The chain is built from TRBV4-1 and TRBJ2-1; 10 bases match TRBD1. V lost 4 bases, J lost 9 bases, and 6 bases stayed unmatched. The CDR3 sequence is 14 residues long. Per germline, CDR1 MGHRA and CDR2 YSYEKL. The CDR3 is CASSRGTGAVEQFF. DNA for the CDR3: TGCGCCAGCAGCCGCGGGACAGGGGCGGTTGAGCAGTTCTTC.

J is TRBJ2-7 and V is TRBV20-1; TRBD1 is a possible D gene (6 bases). Trimming shortened V by 1 base and J by 3 bases, and 10 bases separated the two germline ends. The CDR3 totals 13 residues. Germline V CDR1 and CDR2: DFQATT, SNEGSKA (reference sequence). CDR3 residues: CSARGTDIYEQYF. The CDR3 DNA follows: TGCAGTGCTAGAGGGACAGACATCTACGAGCAGTACTTC.

This chain uses TRBV6-2 or TRBV6-3 with TRBJ1-2; D unresolved. CDR1 is MNHEY, CDR2 SVGEGT, per germline. The CDR3 extends over 19 amino acids. V lost 0 bases, J lost 0 bases, and 20 bases lay in between. Written as DNA, the CDR3 is TGTGCCAGCAGTTACTCCGCTCAGCTGACGACTCTCGCTAACTATGGCTACACCTTC. Its translation is CASSYSAQLTTLANYGYTF.

This chain links TRBV9 with TRBJ1-5; D not certain. The CDR3 consists of 15 residues. Germline loops: CDR1 SGDLS, CDR2 YYNGEE. The ends were cut back, 0 bases at V and 1 base at J, with 8 bases in the middle. The CDR3 region has the DNA TGTGCCAGCAGCGTAGGGGTCAGCAGCAATCAGCCCCAGCATTTT. Protein: CASSVGVSSNQPQHF.

The sample holds one count of this clonotype. The CDR3 loop is CASSYSAGQGAGEQYF. For the CDR3, the DNA is TGTGCCAGCAGTTACTCGGCAGGACAGGGGGCGGGCGAGCAGTACTTC. This sequence joins TRBV6-2 or TRBV6-3 and TRBJ2-7; TRBD1 matches at 11 bases. After removal of 0 bases from V and 6 bases from J, the junction contained 7 bases not matched to a gene. The CDR3 is made up of 16 amino acids. The germline V gene encodes CDR1 MNHEY and CDR2 SVGEGT.

This chain joins TRBV4-1 and TRBJ2-1; 14 bases fit TRBD2. With V trimmed by 4 bases and J by 8 bases, 7 bases remained unmatched. The CDR3 length is 16 residues. Looked up from germline, CDR1 is MGHRA and CDR2 is YSYEKL. The CDR3 here is CASSLGGLAGGDEQFF. The DNA of the CDR3 is TGCGCCAGCAGCCTAGGAGGACTAGCGGGGGGCGATGAGCAGTTCTTC.

This clonotype was recorded only once. The chain joins TRBV3-1 to TRBJ2-2; 8 bases are a match to TRBD1. Germline lookup yields CDR1 LGHDT and CDR2 YNNKEL (reference sequence). V lost 5 bases to trimming and J lost 2 bases; unmatched junction nucleotides: 4. The length of the CDR3 is 15 residues. CDR3 sequence reads: CASSYGQGNTGELFF. The DNA of the CDR3 is TGTGCCAGCAGCTATGGACAGGGAAACACCGGGGAGCTGTTTTTT.